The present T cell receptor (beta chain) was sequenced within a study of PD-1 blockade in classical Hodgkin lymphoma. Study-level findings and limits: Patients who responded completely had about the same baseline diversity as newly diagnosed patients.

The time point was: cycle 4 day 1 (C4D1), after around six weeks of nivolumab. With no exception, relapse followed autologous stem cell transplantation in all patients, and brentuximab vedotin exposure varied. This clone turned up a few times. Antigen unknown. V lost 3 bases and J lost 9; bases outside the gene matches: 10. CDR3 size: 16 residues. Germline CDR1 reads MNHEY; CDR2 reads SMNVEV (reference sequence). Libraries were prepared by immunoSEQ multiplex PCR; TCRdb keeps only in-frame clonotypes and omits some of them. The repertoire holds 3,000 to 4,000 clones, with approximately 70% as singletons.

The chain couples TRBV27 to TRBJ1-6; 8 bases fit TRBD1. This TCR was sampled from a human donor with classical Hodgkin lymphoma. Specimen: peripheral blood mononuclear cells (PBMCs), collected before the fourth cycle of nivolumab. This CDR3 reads CASSFGGRDRSSPLHF. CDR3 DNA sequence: TGTGCCAGCAGTTTCGGGGGACGGGACAGGTCTTCACCCCTCCACTTT.